One sample yielded the 26 T cell receptor beta chains listed below, sequenced in a study of T-cell reconstitution after alpha-beta-depleted transplantation in children. Preparing the TCRbeta library involved the use of unique molecular identifiers. One entry per CDR3 protein, called by TCRdb with MiXCR from the PCR reads. Counted here are almost 250,000 distinct CDR3 sequences, over 20% occurring once; the ten biggest clones make up approximately 2.5%. Specimen: PBMCs, collected before TCRalphabeta/CD19-depleted stem cell transplant. The receptors were sampled from a girl aged 2 to 10 with Fanconi anemia, due to receive a stem cell transplant.

This clonotype was seen many times. CDR3 DNA: TGTGCCAGCACTCCGGGACAGGGAGCAGCCGGGGAGCTGTTTTTT. It yields the protein CASTPGQGAAGELFF. J is TRBJ2-2 and V is TRBV6-4; 9 positions match TRBD1. CDR3 length equals 15 residues. Germline loops: CDR1 MRHNA, CDR2 SNTAGT. V was pared by 7 bases and J by 6 bases, with 9 bases of the junction left unmatched.

This chain links TRBV7-3 with TRBJ2-1; 7 bases match TRBD2. The CDR3 is 13 residues long. CDR1 and CDR2 (germline): SGHTA, FQGTGA. V was pared by 2 bases and J by 9 bases, with 4 bases of the junction left unmatched. In DNA, the CDR3 is TGTGCCAGCAGCTTAGTTTCGGGAGGTGAGCAGTTCTTC. Protein product: CASSLVSGGEQFF.

This clonotype was seen ten or more times. The chain couples TRBV20-1 to TRBJ1-1, with D uncertain. V lost 6 bases, J lost 7 bases, and 12 bases lay in between. The length of the CDR3 is 11 residues. Germline V lookup: CDR1 DFQATT, CDR2 SNEGSKA (reference sequence). CDR3 sequence reads: CSAESTDEAFF. The CDR3 nucleotides read TGCAGTGCCGAGTCCACCGATGAAGCTTTCTTT.

This clonotype was recorded at least ten times. The chain combines TRBV29-1 with TRBJ2-1; D is unclear. CDR1 is SQVTM, CDR2 ANQGSEA, per germline. This CDR3 comprises 14 residues. The germline V and J ends were trimmed by 1 base and 0 bases, with 7 bases remaining between them. CDR3 DNA sequence: TGCAGCGTTGAAGGGCGGAACTCCTACAATGAGCAGTTCTTC. Translating it yields CSVEGRNSYNEQFF.

The sample holds many counts of this clonotype. The rearrangement links TRBV6-6 to TRBJ2-3; 8 bases match TRBD1. Germline V CDR1 and CDR2: MNHNY, SVGAGI (reference sequence). This CDR3 has 12 amino acids. V shed 8 bases, J shed 3 bases, and the junction held 1 base outside the gene matches. CDR3 coding DNA: TGTGCCAGCGACAGGGGAACAGATACGCAGTATTTT. Residues: CASDRGTDTQYF.

This clonotype was observed at least ten times. This chain connects TRBV6-5 to TRBJ2-7; tentative D call: TRBD1 (7 bases). Trimming took 2 bases from V and 7 from J, leaving 15 bases between them. The CDR3 runs to 14 residues. The germline CDR1 and CDR2 sequences are MNHEY and SVGAGI. CDR3 residues: CASSYVRTGGEQYF. CDR3 sequence (DNA): TGTGCCAGCAGTTACGTTAGGACAGGAGGGGAGCAGTACTTC.

Points on this clonotype: A much bigger clone sits one base away, suggesting this may be a read error. The rearrangement uses TRBV12-3 or TRBV12-4 and TRBJ2-3, with 11 bases fitting TRBD2. J gave up 4 bases and V 8 bases, and 8 bases lay outside the gene matches. The CDR3 runs to 15 residues. The CDR3: CASDIAGGPADTQYF. The CDR3 nucleotides are TGTGCCAGCGACATAGCGGGAGGGCCGGCAGATACGCAGTATTTT.

This clonotype was seen many times. The chain combines TRBV11-2 with TRBJ2-7, with D perhaps TRBD2 (6 bases). Per the germline V gene, CDR1 is SGHAT and CDR2 is FQNNGV. Trimming removed 6 bases at V and 6 bases at J, with 18 bases between. The CDR3 consists of 14 residues. CDR3 DNA: TGTGCCAGCAGGAGTGCTTGGATGGGGGGCGAGCAGTACTTC. It encodes CASRSAWMGGEQYF.

The V and J genes are TRBV6-4 and TRBJ2-2, with 10 bases lining up with TRBD2. CDR1 is MRHNA, CDR2 SNTAGT, per germline. V gave up 4 bases and J gave up 1 base; unmatched junction bases: 3. CDR3 length: 16 residues. The CDR3, as DNA: TGTGCCAGCAGTGCCCTAGCGGGGGTGAACACCGGGGAGCTGTTTTTT. Its protein product is CASSALAGVNTGELFF.

The rearrangement links TRBV6-1 to TRBJ2-1; tentatively, D is TRBD2 (6 bases). Looked up from germline, CDR1 is MNHNS and CDR2 is SASEGT. The CDR3 loop spans 16 amino acids. Trimming left V 7 bases short and J 3 bases short, with 19 bases between. The CDR3 spells CASIQNLGTYYNEQFF. In DNA, the CDR3 is TGTGCCAGCATACAAAACCTCGGGACTTACTACAATGAGCAGTTCTTC.

This clonotype showed up many times. The chain has TRBV7-2 and TRBJ2-1, with TRBD2 matching 9 bases. The CDR3 runs to 17 residues. Trimming cost V 0 bases and J 8 bases; bases outside gene matches: 11. The V gene's germline CDR1 is SGHTA and CDR2 FQGNSA. CDR3 nucleotides: TGTGCCAGCAGCTTAGCTAGCGGGGGCCTGGTCAGCTATGAGCAGTTCTTC. It specifies CASSLASGGLVSYEQFF.

This clonotype was detected ten times or more. This chain joins TRBV4-2 and TRBJ2-7; D tentatively fits TRBD1 or TRBD2 (6 bases each). From germline, CDR1 is LGHNA and CDR2 YNFKEQ. This CDR3 is built from 13 residues. The V and J ends lost 1 base and 5 bases respectively, with 9 bases between them. DNA for the CDR3: TGTGCCAGCAGCCAAGTTAGGGGGGACGAGCAGTACTTC. The encoded protein is CASSQVRGDEQYF.

This clonotype appeared many times. The chain employs TRBV29-1 and TRBJ1-5; D is undetermined. V gave up 5 bases and J gave up 3 bases, with 11 bases separating them. CDR3 size: 13 residues. Germline CDR1 SQVTM, CDR2 ANQGSEA. The CDR3 loop is CSVLDGSNQPQHF. The CDR3 region has the DNA TGCAGCGTTTTGGACGGATCCAATCAGCCCCAGCATTTT.

This clonotype was seen repeatedly, ten times or more. The chain joins TRBV20-1 to TRBJ2-1; TRBD2 might be the D (6 bases). The CDR3 is 13 residues long. Trimming shortened V by 4 bases and J by 5 bases, and 12 bases separated the two germline ends. From germline, CDR1 is DFQATT and CDR2 SNEGSKA (reference sequence). The CDR3 sequence is CSANRDLDNEQFF. As DNA, the CDR3 is TGCAGTGCTAACCGGGACTTAGACAATGAGCAGTTCTTC.

This clonotype was counted at least ten times. The rearrangement uses TRBV5-1 and TRBJ1-6; 11 bases fit TRBD1. Per germline, CDR1 SGHRS and CDR2 YFSETQ. The V segment lost 4 bases and the J segment 10 bases; nucleotides outside the gene matches: 10. The CDR3 length is 16 residues. The CDR3 loop reads CASSRPSGTGGSPLHF. The CDR3 DNA follows: TGCGCCAGCAGCCGGCCCTCCGGGACAGGGGGATCACCCCTCCACTTT. The full variable domain, completed using reference TRBV5-1 and TRBJ1-6, is KAGVTQTPRYLIKTRGQQVTLSCSPISGHRSVSWYQQTPGQGLQFLFEYFSETQRNKGNFPGRFSGRQFSNSRSEMNVSTLELGDSALYLCASSRPSGTGGSPLHFGNGTRLTVT.

This rearrangement joins TRBV28 to TRBJ1-1; no definite D call. The V end was cut by 7 bases, the J end by 2 bases, with 5 bases between. This CDR3 comprises 11 residues. Per germline, CDR1 MDHEN and CDR2 SYDVKM. For the CDR3, the DNA is TGTGCCAGCAAGAGAAACACTGAAGCTTTCTTT. This gives the protein CASKRNTEAFF.

The chain recombines TRBV15 with TRBJ1-4; TRBD1 matches at 7 bases. With 3 bases clipped from V and 5 bases from J, the junction kept 15 bases outside the gene matches. From germline, CDR1 is LNHNV and CDR2 YYDKDF (reference sequence). The length of the CDR3 is 18 residues. The CDR3 here is CATSRLPSPGQTNEKLFF. The CDR3 DNA reads as TGTGCCACCAGCAGGCTCCCCTCACCGGGACAGACAAATGAAAAACTGTTTTTT.

This chain joins TRBV15 and TRBJ2-2; 8 bases are a match to TRBD1. Germline CDR1 is LNHNV and CDR2 is YYDKDF (reference sequence). J lost 7 bases, V lost 2 bases, and 9 bases had no gene match. This CDR3 spans 16 amino acids. CDR3 bases: TGTGCCACCAGCAGAACGATGGACAGGGCGGGCGGGGAGCTGTTTTTT. This sequence encodes CATSRTMDRAGGELFF. The whole variable domain, filled in from reference TRBV15 and TRBJ2-2, reads DAMVIQNPRYQVTQFGKPVTLSCSQTLNHNVMYWYQQKSSQAPKLLFHYYDKDFNNEADTPDNFQSRRPNTSFCFLDIRSPGLGDTAMYLCATSRTMDRAGGELFFGEGSRLTVL.

This clonotype was observed a few times. The chain employs TRBV5-1 and TRBJ2-2; D gene uncertain. CDR1 SGHRS and CDR2 YFSETQ come from the germline V gene. CDR3 size: 14 residues. V was cut by 3 bases and J by 7 bases, with 13 bases left in between. CDR3 DNA sequence: TGCGCCAGCAGCTCTGCATTCTCAGGCGGGGAGCTGTTTTTT. This gives the protein CASSSAFSGGELFF. Complete variable domain (other parts from reference TRBV5-1 and TRBJ2-2): KAGVTQTPRYLIKTRGQQVTLSCSPISGHRSVSWYQQTPGQGLQFLFEYFSETQRNKGNFPGRFSGRQFSNSRSEMNVSTLELGDSALYLCASSSAFSGGELFFGEGSRLTVL.

V is TRBV6-5 and J is TRBJ2-7; 7 positions agree with TRBD1. Unmatched junction bases numbered 8, after V lost 6 bases and J lost 9 bases. Per germline, CDR1 MNHEY and CDR2 SVGAGI. CDR3 length: 12 residues. The CDR3 DNA reads TGTGCCAGCAGCCAAGCAGGGGGTCTGCAGTACTTC. Amino acid sequence: CASSQAGGLQYF.

There are a few counts of this clonotype. This chain connects TRBV5-1 to TRBJ1-1; D uncertain. The CDR3 runs 15 residues. In germline, CDR1 is SGHRS, CDR2 YFSETQ. Trimming stripped 0 bases from V and 0 bases from J, with 9 bases between. The CDR3 reads CASSLAGLMNTEAFF. The DNA of the CDR3 is TGCGCCAGCAGCTTGGCGGGGTTAATGAACACTGAAGCTTTCTTT.

This chain connects TRBV2 to TRBJ2-7; the match to TRBD1 covers 10 bases. From germline, CDR1 is SNHLY and CDR2 FYNNEI. Trimming cost V 6 bases and J 4 bases; bases outside gene matches: 12. The CDR3 totals 16 residues. The CDR3 coding sequence is TGTGCCAGCAGGTCGCAGACCGGGACAGGGGTATACGAGCAGTACTTC. It translates to CASRSQTGTGVYEQYF.

This clonotype appeared a few times. The rearrangement joins TRBV29-1 to TRBJ2-7, with TRBD2 matching 7 bases. Germline V lookup: CDR1 SQVTM, CDR2 ANQGSEA. Trimming cost V 4 bases and J 7 bases; bases outside gene matches: 7. CDR3 size: 12 residues. The CDR3 here is CSVVLTGREQYF. CDR3 nucleotides: TGCAGCGTTGTCTTGACCGGGAGGGAGCAGTACTTC.

The sample holds many counts of this clonotype. The gene calls are TRBV3-1 and TRBJ2-5; 9 positions agree with TRBD2. V was clipped by 1 base and J by 0 bases; unmatched bases: 3. The germline CDR1 and CDR2 sequences are LGHDT and YNNKEL (reference sequence). The CDR3 sequence is 16 residues long. Here the CDR3 DNA reads TGTGCCAGCAGCCAAGCACCTAGCGGGAACCAAGAGACCCAGTACTTC. Translating it yields CASSQAPSGNQETQYF.

The chain recombines TRBV7-3 with TRBJ1-1; D unresolved. Trimming left V 3 bases short and J 1 base short, with 9 bases between. In germline, CDR1 is SGHTA, CDR2 FQGTGA. The CDR3 is 14 amino acids. The CDR3 bases are TGTGCCAGCAGCTTTTCGCCGTCGAACACTGAAGCTTTCTTT. Translation gives CASSFSPSNTEAFF.

This clonotype appeared a few times. The chain employs TRBV11-1 and TRBJ2-7, with 8 bases aligning to TRBD1. V trimming: 7 bases; J trimming: 5 bases; junction bases outside the gene matches: 7. The germline V gene encodes CDR1 SGHAT and CDR2 FQDESV (reference sequence). The CDR3 extends over 13 amino acids. DNA of the CDR3: TGTGCCAGCACCCCCGCGACAGGGGACGAGCAGTACTTC. The encoded protein is CASTPATGDEQYF.